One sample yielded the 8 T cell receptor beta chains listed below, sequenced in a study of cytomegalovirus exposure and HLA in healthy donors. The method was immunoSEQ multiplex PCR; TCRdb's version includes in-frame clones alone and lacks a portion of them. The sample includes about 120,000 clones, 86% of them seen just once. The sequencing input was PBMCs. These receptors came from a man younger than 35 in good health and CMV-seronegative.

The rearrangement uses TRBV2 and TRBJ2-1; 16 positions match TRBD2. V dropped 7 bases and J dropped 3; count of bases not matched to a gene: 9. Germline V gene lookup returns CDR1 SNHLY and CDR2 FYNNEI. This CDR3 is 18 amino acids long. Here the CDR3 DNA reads TGTGCCAGCAAACCGGGACTAGCGGGAGGGCCTCACTACAATGAGCAGTTCTTC. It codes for CASKPGLAGGPHYNEQFF.

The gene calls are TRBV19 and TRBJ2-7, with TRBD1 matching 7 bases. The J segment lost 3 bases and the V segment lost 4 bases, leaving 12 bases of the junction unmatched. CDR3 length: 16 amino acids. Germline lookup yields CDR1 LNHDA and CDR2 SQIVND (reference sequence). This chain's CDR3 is CASSTLRTGPSYEQYF. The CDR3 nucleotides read TGTGCCAGTAGTACCCTCAGGACAGGACCCAGCTACGAGCAGTACTTC.

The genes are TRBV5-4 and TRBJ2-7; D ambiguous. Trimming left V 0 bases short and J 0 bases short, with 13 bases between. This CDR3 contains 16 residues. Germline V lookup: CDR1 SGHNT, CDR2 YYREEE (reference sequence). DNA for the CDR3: TGTGCCAGCAGCTTGGTTCCCCGAGGAAGCTCCTACGAGCAGTACTTC. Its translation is CASSLVPRGSSYEQYF.

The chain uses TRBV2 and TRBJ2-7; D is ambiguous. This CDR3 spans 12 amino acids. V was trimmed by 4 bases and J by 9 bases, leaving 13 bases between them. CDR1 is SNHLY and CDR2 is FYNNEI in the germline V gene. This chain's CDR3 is CASSGNGLRQYF. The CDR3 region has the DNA TGTGCCAGCAGTGGAAACGGGTTAAGGCAGTACTTC.

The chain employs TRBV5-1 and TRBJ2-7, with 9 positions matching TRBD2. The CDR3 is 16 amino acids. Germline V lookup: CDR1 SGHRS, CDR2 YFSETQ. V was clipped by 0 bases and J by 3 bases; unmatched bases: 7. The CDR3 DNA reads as TGCGCCAGCAGCTTGGGTCTAGCGGGGTACCTCTACGAGCAGTACTTC. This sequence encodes CASSLGLAGYLYEQYF.

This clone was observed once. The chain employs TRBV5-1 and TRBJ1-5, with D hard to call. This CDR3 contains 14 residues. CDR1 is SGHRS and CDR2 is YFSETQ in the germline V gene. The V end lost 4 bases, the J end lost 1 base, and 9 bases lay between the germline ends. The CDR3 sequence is CASSPGGSNQPQHF. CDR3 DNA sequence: TGCGCCAGCAGCCCAGGAGGGAGCAATCAGCCCCAGCATTTT.

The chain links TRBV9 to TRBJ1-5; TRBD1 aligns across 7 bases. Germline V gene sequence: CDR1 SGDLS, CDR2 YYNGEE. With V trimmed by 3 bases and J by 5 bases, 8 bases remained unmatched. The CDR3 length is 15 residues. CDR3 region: CASSAYDRVDQPQHF. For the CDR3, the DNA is TGTGCCAGCAGCGCATACGACAGGGTAGATCAGCCCCAGCATTTT.

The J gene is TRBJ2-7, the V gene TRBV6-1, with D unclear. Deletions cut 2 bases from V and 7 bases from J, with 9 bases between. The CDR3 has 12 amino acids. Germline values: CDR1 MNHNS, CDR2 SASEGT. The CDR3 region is CASSEHTTEQYF. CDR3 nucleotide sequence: TGTGCCAGCAGTGAACATACGACTGAGCAGTACTTC.